This entry lists 28 T cell receptor beta chains sequenced from one sample in a study of T-cell memory formation after mild COVID-19. TCRdb independently ran MiXCR on the 5' RACE reads; one entry per CDR3 protein. The table includes about 210,000 distinct CDR3 sequences, around 27% detected once. Sequenced: PBMCs or a T cell subset sorted from them (not recorded which). These receptors were obtained from an adult woman who had mild COVID-19 (a few samples of this study predate the infection). Cell type and time point are not known.

The rearrangement joins TRBV4-1 to TRBJ2-1, with 7 bases lining up with TRBD1. V lost 2 bases, J lost 4 bases, and 2 bases stayed unmatched. In germline, CDR1 is MGHRA, CDR2 YSYEKL. The CDR3 loop spans 14 amino acids. This CDR3 is CASSQQGEYNEQFF. The CDR3 region has the DNA TGCGCCAGCAGCCAACAGGGGGAATACAATGAGCAGTTCTTC.

This clonotype was picked up a small number of times. For the CDR3, the DNA is TGTGCCTGGAGTGGGATCTACAGGGATAATGAGCAGTTCTTC. Residues: CAWSGIYRDNEQFF. The V gene is TRBV30, the J gene TRBJ2-1, with D possibly matching TRBD1 (6 bases). The CDR3 is made up of 14 amino acids. The germline CDR1 and CDR2 sequences are GTSNPN and SVGIG (reference sequence). Trimming stripped 1 base from V and 7 bases from J, with 14 bases between.

This clonotype was picked up a small number of times. The chain combines TRBV6-1 with TRBJ1-3; D not certain. The CDR3 runs 15 residues. Trimming removed 1 base from V and 0 bases from J, with 7 bases in between. Germline V gene sequence: CDR1 MNHNS, CDR2 SASEGT. CDR3 in amino acids: CASSEGPSSGNTIYF. CDR3 DNA sequence: TGTGCCAGCAGTGAAGGCCCAAGCTCTGGAAACACCATATATTTT.

The V gene is TRBV7-8, the J gene TRBJ1-1; D perhaps matches TRBD1 (5 bases). CDR3 size: 16 residues. Germline CDR1 reads SGHVS; CDR2 reads FQNEAQ. Trimming shortened V by 2 bases and J by 0 bases, and 13 bases separated the two germline ends. The CDR3 DNA reads as TGTGCCAGCAGCTTATTCCCCAGGGATCTGAACACTGAAGCTTTCTTT. It is translated as CASSLFPRDLNTEAFF.

This chain joins TRBV24-1 and TRBJ2-7; D possibly corresponds to TRBD2 (5 bases). Trimming took 8 bases from V and 0 from J, leaving 16 bases between them. The CDR3 length is 15 residues. The V gene's germline CDR1 is KGHDR and CDR2 SFDVKD. CDR3 amino acids: CATMGSAASSYEQYF. In nucleotides, the CDR3 is TGTGCCACCATGGGGAGCGCAGCGAGCTCCTACGAGCAGTACTTC.

The chain employs TRBV29-1 and TRBJ2-5; no firm D call. CDR1 and CDR2 from the germline V gene are SQVTM and ANQGSEA. CDR3 length equals 13 residues. Trimming left V 1 base short and J 0 bases short, with 6 bases between. CDR3 residues: CSVEGLYQETQYF. The CDR3 nucleotides read TGCAGCGTTGAAGGGTTGTACCAAGAGACCCAGTACTTC.

The V and J genes are TRBV5-4 and TRBJ1-2; D possibly corresponds to TRBD1 (6 bases). Germline V lookup: CDR1 SGHNT, CDR2 YYREEE (reference sequence). This CDR3 is built from 15 residues. V was trimmed by 0 bases and J by 6 bases, leaving 15 bases between them. The CDR3 reads CASSLDDGQKNGYTF. For the CDR3, the DNA is TGTGCCAGCAGCTTGGATGATGGACAGAAAAATGGCTACACCTTC. The complete variable domain, with remaining parts taken from reference TRBV5-4 and TRBJ1-2, reads ETGVTQSPTHLIKTRGQQVTLRCSSQSGHNTVSWYQQALGQGPQFIFQYYREEENGRGNFPPRFSGLQFPNYSSELNVNALELDDSALYLCASSLDDGQKNGYTFGSGTRLTVV.

The chain is built from TRBV27 and TRBJ1-3; D not resolved. CDR3 length: 13 amino acids. In germline, CDR1 is MNHEY, CDR2 SMNVEV (reference sequence). The ends were cut back, 8 bases at V and 7 bases at J, with 15 bases in the middle. DNA of the CDR3: TGTGCCAGCCGTACCTCCGGGGAGAACACCATATATTTT. Translating gives CASRTSGENTIYF.

This clonotype was seen more than once but under ten times. J is TRBJ2-7 and V is TRBV6-6; 7 positions match TRBD1. CDR1 MNHNY and CDR2 SVGAGI come from the germline V gene (reference sequence). The CDR3 runs 14 residues. V dropped 6 bases and J dropped 5; count of bases not matched to a gene: 10. CDR3 in amino acids: CASSLAGQGDEQYF. The CDR3, as DNA: TGTGCCAGCAGCCTGGCCGGGCAGGGGGACGAGCAGTACTTC.

The chain employs TRBV29-1 and TRBJ1-2; the D gene is possibly TRBD1 (5 bases). Trimming pared 6 bases from V and 4 bases from J, leaving 15 bases between. The CDR3 is 13 residues long. CDR1 and CDR2 (germline): SQVTM, ANQGSEA. The CDR3 region has the DNA TGCAGCGTCGGCGGGGGGAAAAGCTATGGCTACACCTTC. This sequence encodes CSVGGGKSYGYTF.

This clonotype came up many times. The chain combines TRBV7-9 with TRBJ1-1; D remains ambiguous. Germline V gives CDR1 SEHNR, CDR2 FQNEAQ (reference sequence). V was pared by 5 bases and J by 3 bases, with 10 bases between. This CDR3 is 13 amino acids long. The CDR3 sequence: CASSATWDTEAFF. The CDR3 region has the DNA TGTGCCAGCAGCGCCACGTGGGACACTGAAGCTTTCTTT.

V gene TRBV3-1 combines with J gene TRBJ1-4, with D uncertain. The germline CDR1 and CDR2 sequences are LGHDT and YNNKEL (reference sequence). The CDR3 is 12 amino acids. Trimming removed 8 bases at V and 14 bases at J, with 18 bases between. CDR3 sequence reads: CASGRIFDRLFF. CDR3 in DNA: TGTGCCAGCGGACGGATTTTCGATCGGCTGTTTTTT.

J is TRBJ2-3 and V is TRBV7-8, with D maybe TRBD2 (6 bases). Germline-derived CDR1 and CDR2 are SGHVS and FQNEAQ. This CDR3 has 15 amino acids. V gave up 5 bases and J gave up 2 bases, with 14 bases separating them. The DNA for the CDR3 is TGTGCCAGCAGCCTGAGGGAGGCCCACACAGATACGCAGTATTTT. Translation: CASSLREAHTDTQYF.

V gene TRBV5-1 combines with J gene TRBJ1-1, with 7 bases that match TRBD1. V was pared by 7 bases and J by 0 bases, with 6 bases of the junction left unmatched. Germline assignment: CDR1 SGHRS and CDR2 YFSETQ. This CDR3 contains 14 residues. CDR3 sequence: CASGLQGMNTEAFF. In DNA, the CDR3 is TGCGCCAGCGGACTACAGGGGATGAACACTGAAGCTTTCTTT.

At least ten counts were recorded for this clonotype. The gene calls are TRBV7-6 and TRBJ2-7, with TRBD1 matching 7 bases. J gave up 6 bases and V 7 bases, and 12 bases lay outside the gene matches. Per the germline V gene, CDR1 is SGHVS and CDR2 is FNYEAQ. The CDR3 contains 14 residues. The CDR3 sequence is CASMVGTEGVEQYF. CDR3 in DNA: TGTGCCAGCATGGTAGGGACAGAAGGTGTCGAGCAGTACTTC.

This clonotype was observed many times. The chain uses TRBV27 and TRBJ2-1; D may be TRBD1 or TRBD2 (5 bases each). Trimming removed 2 bases at V and 6 bases at J, with 11 bases between. The CDR3 has 14 amino acids. Looked up from germline, CDR1 is MNHEY and CDR2 is SMNVEV (reference sequence). CDR3 in amino acids: CASSLGTHFNEQFF. The CDR3 DNA sequence: TGTGCCAGCAGTTTAGGGACCCACTTCAATGAGCAGTTCTTC.

The V and J genes are TRBV27 and TRBJ2-7; D is possibly TRBD2 (6 bases). Germline V gene data show CDR1 as MNHEY and CDR2 as SMNVEV (reference sequence). The CDR3 covers 15 residues. Trimming pared 8 bases from V and 0 bases from J, leaving 17 bases between. Here the CDR3 DNA reads TGTGCCAGCGGGGGGTTAGCGGTAAACTCCTACGAGCAGTACTTC. Translating gives CASGGLAVNSYEQYF.

The rearrangement links TRBV24-1 to TRBJ2-1, with a possible D match to TRBD2 (5 bases). Germline CDR1 and CDR2: KGHDR and SFDVKD. V shed 2 bases and J shed 8 bases, with 9 bases lying between them. The CDR3 sequence is 13 residues long. This CDR3 reads CATSDSVAHEQFF. CDR3 nucleotides: TGTGCCACCAGTGATTCTGTAGCGCATGAGCAGTTCTTC.

This clonotype was seen a handful of times. This chain uses TRBV14 with TRBJ2-4; no clear D gene. This CDR3 comprises 14 residues. Trimming stripped 5 bases from V and 8 bases from J, with 16 bases between. Germline values: CDR1 SGHDN, CDR2 FVKESK. The CDR3 region is CASSSGWRGDIQYF. For the CDR3, the DNA is TGTGCCAGCAGCTCAGGCTGGCGAGGCGACATTCAGTACTTC.

V gene TRBV12-3 or TRBV12-4 combines with J gene TRBJ1-4; 12 bases are shared with TRBD1. The length of the CDR3 is 16 residues. V was pared by 6 bases and J by 3 bases, with 5 bases of the junction left unmatched. CDR3 region: CASRSGTGGSNEKLFF. As DNA, the CDR3 is TGTGCCAGCAGAAGCGGGACAGGGGGCTCTAATGAAAAACTGTTTTTT.

As to this clonotype: The junction differs from germline at one of its ends, possibly a read error. The chain is built from TRBV4-3 and TRBJ1-1; D unresolved. Germline V gives CDR1 LGHNA, CDR2 YSLEER. CDR3 length: 14 amino acids. The CDR3 spells CASSQDVWVTDAFF. The CDR3 DNA reads as TGCGCCAGCAGCCAAGATGTTTGGGTTACTGACGCTTTCTTT.

This clonotype came up a few times. This chain uses TRBV7-3 with TRBJ2-1, with TRBD2 matching over 9 bases. Germline values: CDR1 SGHTA, CDR2 FQGTGA. The V gene end was trimmed by 2 bases and the J gene end by 8 bases; junction bases not matched to a gene: 4. The CDR3 sequence is 14 residues long. Here the CDR3 reads CASSLAGGRDEQFF. For the CDR3, the DNA is TGTGCCAGCAGCTTAGCGGGAGGGCGCGATGAGCAGTTCTTC.

The J gene is TRBJ2-7, the V gene TRBV4-1; D is uncertain. The CDR3 is 15 amino acids. Trimming stripped 4 bases from V and 6 bases from J, with 19 bases between. CDR1 MGHRA and CDR2 YSYEKL come from the germline V gene. The CDR3 spells CASSPNFGRMGEQYF. The DNA for the CDR3 is TGCGCCAGCAGCCCGAACTTCGGCCGGATGGGCGAGCAGTACTTC.

The chain is built from TRBV24-1 and TRBJ2-3; D unresolved. CDR3 length: 14 amino acids. V shed 0 bases and J shed 6 bases, with 9 bases lying between them. Germline V gene data show CDR1 as KGHDR and CDR2 as SFDVKD. CDR3 loop: CATSDLLQRDTQYF. CDR3 bases: TGTGCCACCAGTGATTTGCTGCAACGGGATACGCAGTATTTT.

This clonotype showed up just a few times. V gene TRBV5-1 combines with J gene TRBJ2-1; 9 bases are a match to TRBD1. Germline CDR1 SGHRS, CDR2 YFSETQ. The CDR3 runs to 15 residues. Trimming took 4 bases from V and 3 from J; bases not matched to a gene: 5. CDR3 amino acids: CASSGGTGIYNEQFF. CDR3 bases: TGCGCCAGCAGCGGCGGGACAGGGATCTACAATGAGCAGTTCTTC.

The chain couples TRBV7-9 to TRBJ2-1; TRBD1 might be the D (6 bases). The germline V gene encodes CDR1 SEHNR and CDR2 FQNEAQ (reference sequence). The CDR3 spans 16 residues. Trimming pared 5 bases from V and 3 bases from J, leaving 17 bases between. CDR3 nucleotide sequence: TGTGCCAGCAGCCCCCCAGGGGCGGTAATCTACAATGAGCAGTTCTTC. It codes for CASSPPGAVIYNEQFF.

CDR3 nucleotides: TGCGCCAGCAATCCCTTGGGAGGAAGCTTCTCCTACAATGAGCAGTTCTTC. It yields the protein CASNPLGGSFSYNEQFF. The genes are TRBV5-1 and TRBJ2-1, with a tentative D call TRBD2 (6 bases). Germline V CDR1 and CDR2: SGHRS, YFSETQ. The CDR3 covers 17 residues. Between the trimmed V and J ends, which lost 6 bases and 0 bases, there was a span of 19 bases.

J is TRBJ2-2 and V is TRBV11-3; 8 bases match TRBD2. The germline V gene has CDR1 SGHNT and CDR2 YENEEA. The CDR3 totals 14 residues. J gave up 3 bases and V 6 bases, and 3 bases lay outside the gene matches. The CDR3 spells CASRGLGDTGELFF. The DNA for the CDR3 is TGTGCCAGCAGGGGACTAGGCGACACCGGGGAGCTGTTTTTT. The whole variable domain, remainder taken from reference TRBV11-3 and TRBJ2-2, is EAGVVQSPRYKIIEKKQPVAFWCNPISGHNTLYWYLQNLGQGPELLIRYENEEAVDDSQLPKDRFSAERLKGVDSTLKIQPAELGDSAVYLCASRGLGDTGELFFGEGSRLTVL.